This passage covers 21 T cell receptor beta chains from one sample sequenced in a study of T cells after yellow fever vaccination. TCRdb fed the 5' RACE reads into MiXCR, producing one record per CDR3 protein. The sample has approximately 510,000 distinct CDR3 sequences; 20% to 25% are singletons. The material was PBMCs, obtained more than 20 days after the first yellow fever vaccination. These receptors all stem from a man younger than 35 who received the YFV17D yellow fever vaccine.

This clonotype was observed many times. The V and J genes are TRBV15 and TRBJ1-3, with D unresolved. The CDR3 sequence is 15 residues long. Trimming left V 5 bases short and J 3 bases short, with 14 bases between. Germline V gene data show CDR1 as LNHNV and CDR2 as YYDKDF (reference sequence). This CDR3 reads CATSGDPKGGNTIYF. In DNA form, the CDR3 reads TGTGCCACCAGCGGCGACCCCAAGGGTGGAAACACCATATATTTT.

The CDR3 spells CASSPDRGDEQYF. In DNA form, the CDR3 reads TGTGCCAGCAGTCCTGACAGGGGTGACGAGCAGTACTTC. This rearrangement joins TRBV3-1 to TRBJ2-7; 8 bases match TRBD1. This CDR3 is built from 13 residues. Germline values: CDR1 LGHDT, CDR2 YNNKEL (reference sequence). V gave up 6 bases and J gave up 5 bases; unmatched junction bases: 6.

The chain recombines TRBV7-9 with TRBJ2-1; 7 bases map to TRBD2. The CDR3 is 14 residues long. Germline CDR1 SEHNR, CDR2 FQNEAQ (reference sequence). The J segment lost 9 bases and the V segment lost 0 bases, leaving 5 bases of the junction unmatched. The CDR3 sequence: CASSLAIGRSEQFF. In DNA, the CDR3 is TGTGCCAGCAGCTTAGCGATCGGGAGGTCTGAGCAGTTCTTC.

This clonotype was observed many times. The V and J genes are TRBV20-1 and TRBJ2-1, with 12 bases fitting TRBD1. The V and J ends lost 1 base and 1 base, in that order; junction bases with no gene match: 11. Germline lookup yields CDR1 DFQATT and CDR2 SNEGSKA (reference sequence). CDR3 length: 19 residues. CDR3 loop: CSARGGQGAPGWSYNEQFF. The CDR3 bases are TGCAGTGCTAGAGGGGGACAGGGGGCTCCAGGGTGGTCCTACAATGAGCAGTTCTTC.

The rearrangement joins TRBV2 to TRBJ1-1; D remains ambiguous. The CDR3 loop spans 13 amino acids. CDR1 SNHLY and CDR2 FYNNEI come from the germline V gene. V lost 1 base to trimming and J lost 4 bases, with 7 bases between them. The CDR3 spells CASSEGPGTEAFF. The CDR3 coding sequence is TGTGCCAGCAGTGAAGGCCCGGGCACTGAAGCTTTCTTT.

This clonotype was counted only a few times. The rearrangement links TRBV5-4 to TRBJ1-6; the D gene is possibly TRBD1 (6 bases). Trimming left V 4 bases short and J 6 bases short, with 17 bases between. The CDR3 length is 16 residues. CDR1 and CDR2 from the germline V gene are SGHNT and YYREEE (reference sequence). CDR3 amino acids: CASSKSLGGLNSPLHF. The CDR3 DNA reads TGTGCCAGCAGCAAAAGCTTGGGGGGGCTTAATTCACCCCTCCACTTT.

This chain links TRBV6-4 with TRBJ2-2; D gene ambiguous. With 0 bases removed from V and 3 bases from J, the gap between germline ends came to 2 bases. The CDR3 runs to 13 residues. Germline V gene lookup returns CDR1 MRHNA and CDR2 SNTAGT. This CDR3 is CASSDSYTGELFF. The CDR3 DNA reads TGTGCCAGCAGTGACTCCTACACCGGGGAGCTGTTTTTT.

This rearrangement joins TRBV30 to TRBJ2-3; no clear D. With 4 bases removed from V and 1 base from J, the gap between germline ends came to 15 bases. CDR1 is GTSNPN and CDR2 is SVGIG in the germline V gene (reference sequence). The CDR3 sequence is 15 residues long. The DNA of the CDR3 is TGTGCCTGGACCGCTAACCTAGTGGGCACAGATACGCAGTATTTT. This encodes CAWTANLVGTDTQYF.

J is TRBJ2-7 and V is TRBV5-1; 7 bases match TRBD2. Germline V CDR1 and CDR2: SGHRS, YFSETQ. The CDR3 extends over 17 amino acids. With 0 bases clipped from V and 0 bases from J, the junction kept 9 bases outside the gene matches. The CDR3 DNA is TGCGCCAGCAGCTTGGCGGCCAGCGGGGATAGCTCCTACGAGCAGTACGTC. Protein sequence: CASSLAASGDSSYEQYV.

This clonotype has only a few counts. Germline and junction disagree at one end, which may indicate a read error. The chain couples TRBV29-1 to TRBJ2-5; perhaps TRBD1 as D (6 bases). Per the germline V gene, CDR1 is SQVTM and CDR2 is ANQGSEA. CDR3 length: 13 residues. The CDR3 region is CSFEQGEQETQYF. The CDR3 nucleotides are TGCAGCTTTGAACAGGGCGAGCAAGAGACCCAGTACTTC.

V gene TRBV6-1 combines with J gene TRBJ1-2, with 7 bases fitting TRBD1. This CDR3 comprises 17 residues. Per germline, CDR1 MNHNS and CDR2 SASEGT. V dropped 6 bases and J dropped 4; count of bases not matched to a gene: 17. In nucleotides, the CDR3 is TGTGCCAGCAGCTCCTGGATTTGGGGGGACAGTGTCTATGGCTACACCTTC. Protein sequence: CASSSWIWGDSVYGYTF.

The chain joins TRBV7-2 to TRBJ2-1; maybe TRBD1 (6 bases). Germline CDR1 is SGHTA and CDR2 is FQGNSA. The CDR3 has 17 amino acids. V dropped 0 bases and J dropped 2 bases, with 14 bases sitting between them. CDR3 loop: CASSLADPRGPYNEQFF. In DNA, the CDR3 is TGTGCCAGCAGCTTAGCTGATCCCAGGGGCCCCTACAATGAGCAGTTCTTC. Based on the CDR3 plus reference TRBV7-2 and TRBJ2-1, the full variable domain is GAGVSQSPSNKVTEKGKDVELRCDPISGHTALYWYRQSLGQGLEFLIYFQGNSAPDKSGLPSDRFSAERTGGSVSTLTIQRTQQEDSAVYLCASSLADPRGPYNEQFFGPGTRLTVL.

V is TRBV20-1 and J is TRBJ2-5; D is undetermined. The CDR3 length is 12 residues. The V gene lost 6 bases and the J gene lost 5 bases, with 13 bases spanning the gap. Germline CDR1 and CDR2: DFQATT and SNEGSKA (reference sequence). This CDR3 is CSAGTLGETQYF. The CDR3 coding sequence is TGCAGTGCAGGCACCTTAGGGGAGACCCAGTACTTC.

Written as DNA, the CDR3 is TGTGCCAGCTCTCCCCCAGGGAACGGGGATGAGCAGTTCTTC. This sequence encodes CASSPPGNGDEQFF. The genes are TRBV18 and TRBJ2-1, with D perhaps matching TRBD1 or TRBD2 (5 bases each). Germline values: CDR1 KGHSH, CDR2 LQKENI. The CDR3 is 14 amino acids. Trimming cost V 6 bases and J 8 bases, with 17 bases left between them.

This sequence joins TRBV12-3 or TRBV12-4 and TRBJ2-7; D not resolved. The CDR3 length is 14 residues. With 2 bases removed from V and 4 bases from J, the gap between germline ends came to 12 bases. CDR3 region: CASSLSLVVYEQYF. For the CDR3, the DNA is TGTGCCAGCAGTTTATCCCTGGTCGTGTACGAGCAGTACTTC.

This clonotype was counted between two and nine times. The rearrangement joins TRBV2 to TRBJ2-1; possibly TRBD2 for D (5 bases). The V gene's germline CDR1 is SNHLY and CDR2 FYNNEI. This CDR3 contains 14 residues. V shed 0 bases and J shed 3 bases, with 6 bases lying between them. CDR3 sequence: CASSEARVYNEQFF. The CDR3 DNA reads as TGTGCCAGCAGTGAAGCGAGGGTCTACAATGAGCAGTTCTTC.

CDR3 in amino acids: CASSARGASGGLVNTGELFF. DNA of the CDR3: TGTGCCAGCAGCGCCCGAGGGGCTAGCGGGGGGCTTGTGAACACCGGGGAGCTGTTTTTT. The chain uses TRBV9 and TRBJ2-2, with 11 nucleotides matching TRBD2. Germline CDR1 SGDLS, CDR2 YYNGEE. The CDR3 runs 20 residues. V dropped 3 bases and J dropped 1; count of bases not matched to a gene: 14. The full variable domain, in which reference TRBV9 and TRBJ2-2 provide the parts outside the CDR3, is DSGVTQTPKHLITATGQRVTLRCSPRSGDLSVYWYQQSLDQGLQFLIQYYNGEERAKGNILERFSAQQFPDLHSELNLSSLELGDSALYFCASSARGASGGLVNTGELFFGEGSRLTVL.

This chain's CDR3 is CASSYTGHVSGANVLTF. For the CDR3, the DNA is TGTGCCAGCAGTTACACGGGACACGTCTCTGGGGCCAACGTCCTGACTTTC. J is TRBJ2-6 and V is TRBV6-5; D is possibly TRBD1 (6 bases). Looked up from germline, CDR1 is MNHEY and CDR2 is SVGAGI. V lost 2 bases and J 0 bases, leaving 11 bases between the germline ends. The CDR3 spans 17 residues.

This clonotype was recorded a few times. The chain recombines TRBV29-1 with TRBJ2-3, with a possible D match to TRBD2 (6 bases). In germline, CDR1 is SQVTM, CDR2 ANQGSEA. Trimming shortened V by 7 bases and J by 6 bases, and 17 bases separated the two germline ends. The CDR3 totals 13 residues. The CDR3 sequence: CSGSGGPRDTQYF. CDR3 DNA: TGCAGCGGGTCCGGGGGACCCCGCGATACGCAGTATTTT.

In its sample, this clonotype was seen once. The gene calls are TRBV2 and TRBJ2-1; D perhaps matches TRBD1 (6 bases). The CDR3 loop spans 16 amino acids. From germline, CDR1 is SNHLY and CDR2 FYNNEI. V was pared by 11 bases and J by 0 bases, with 20 bases between. The CDR3 region has the DNA TGTGCCTCCTCGGTGAGGGGGACCTCCTCCTACAATGAGCAGTTCTTC. Translating it yields CASSVRGTSSYNEQFF.

This clonotype has just a few counts. V usage is TRBV23-1 and J usage is TRBJ2-5; D may be TRBD1 (7 bases). TRBV23-1 is noted as an ORF with a role that remains uncertain. This CDR3 has 16 amino acids. Trimming stripped 2 bases from V and 5 bases from J, with 18 bases between. Here the CDR3 DNA reads TGCGCCAGCAGTCAACGCGTCCCAGGGGGGACGGAGACCCAGTACTTC. It specifies CASSQRVPGGTETQYF.